Shown below are 28 T cell receptor beta chains from a single sample sequenced in a study of T cells in Graves' hyperthyroidism and ophthalmopathy. Amplification targeted TCR beta CDR3 regions from RNA transcripts. With the HTBI primer set, the TCR CDR3 went through a first round of RT-PCR. From the multiplex PCR reads, TCRdb called clonotypes with MiXCR, one entry per CDR3 protein. The sample lists 450,000 to 600,000 distinct CDR3 sequences; about 20% were seen once. The source material was blood. Every receptor here comes from a man aged 35-49 years with Graves' ophthalmopathy.

This clonotype occurred many times. This chain links TRBV11-2 with TRBJ2-3; the D is unclear. Germline values: CDR1 SGHAT, CDR2 FQNNGV. This CDR3 has 13 amino acids. With 4 bases removed from V and 10 bases from J, the gap between germline ends came to 15 bases. CDR3 sequence: CASSSPPNSAQYF. CDR3 nucleotide sequence: TGTGCCAGCAGCTCGCCCCCCAACAGCGCGCAGTATTTT.

The rearrangement links TRBV20-1 to TRBJ2-7, with TRBD1 as a possible D gene (5 bases). The germline CDR1 and CDR2 sequences are DFQATT and SNEGSKA (reference sequence). This CDR3 is 11 amino acids long. Trimming removed 2 bases from V and 6 bases from J, with 8 bases in between. The CDR3: CSARQGSEQYF. CDR3 coding DNA: TGCAGTGCTAGACAGGGCTCCGAGCAGTACTTC.

The chain is built from TRBV12-3 or TRBV12-4 and TRBJ2-3, with D tentatively TRBD1 (6 bases). This CDR3 is 15 amino acids long. The ends were cut back, 4 bases at V and 1 base at J, with 12 bases in the middle. CDR3 sequence: CASSSLGGGTDTQYF. CDR3 nucleotides: TGTGCCAGCAGTTCCTTAGGGGGAGGCACAGATACGCAGTATTTT.

This clonotype was seen repeatedly, ten times or more. The chain links TRBV20-1 to TRBJ2-3; the D is unclear. V was clipped by 4 bases and J by 0 bases, with 5 bases between them. The CDR3 totals 12 residues. Per germline, CDR1 DFQATT and CDR2 SNEGSKA (reference sequence). CDR3 sequence: CSATRSTDTQYF. The CDR3 DNA follows: TGCAGTGCTACTAGAAGCACAGATACGCAGTATTTT.

This rearrangement joins TRBV19 to TRBJ1-5; D uncertain. The germline gives CDR1 LNHDA, CDR2 SQIVND (reference sequence). The V gene lost 8 bases and the J gene lost 4 bases, with 15 bases spanning the gap. The CDR3 extends over 14 amino acids. In DNA form, the CDR3 reads TGTGCCAGTGGCAGGATAAATGGGAATCAGCCCCAGCATTTT. Translated, it gives CASGRINGNQPQHF. Based on the CDR3 plus reference TRBV19 and TRBJ1-5, the full variable domain is DGGITQSPKYLFRKEGQNVTLSCEQNLNHDAMYWYRQDPGQGLRLIYYSQIVNDFQKGDIAEGYSVSREKKESFPLTVTSAQKNPTAFYLCASGRINGNQPQHFGDGTRLSIL.

This clonotype was observed many times. This chain links TRBV12-3 or TRBV12-4 with TRBJ2-5; 11 bases align to TRBD1. Unmatched junction bases numbered 10, after V lost 6 bases and J lost 4 bases. The CDR3 covers 16 residues. The CDR3 here is CASSRTGGAIGETQYF. The DNA for the CDR3 is TGTGCCAGCAGCCGGACAGGGGGCGCAATAGGAGAGACCCAGTACTTC.

In regard to this clonotype: One base away lies a much larger clone, so this may be a sequencing read error. The V and J genes are TRBV12-3 or TRBV12-4 and TRBJ1-2, with D possibly TRBD1 on 5 matching bases. This CDR3 contains 17 residues. Trimming left V 5 bases short and J 4 bases short, with 23 bases between. The CDR3 sequence: CASSRREKPEGIYGYTF. The CDR3 coding sequence is TGTGCCAGCAGTCGTCGGGAGAAACCAGAGGGGATCTATGGCTACACCTTC.

This clonotype has ten or more counts. The chain uses TRBV12-3 or TRBV12-4 and TRBJ1-5; tentative D call: TRBD1 (5 bases). The germline V and J ends were trimmed by 3 bases and 0 bases, with 9 bases remaining between them. The CDR3 sequence is 15 residues long. The DNA of the CDR3 is TGTGCCAGCAGTTTCGGGGACTATAGCAATCAGCCCCAGCATTTT. It specifies CASSFGDYSNQPQHF.

CDR3 amino acids: CATSREDRVEKLFF. The CDR3 DNA sequence: TGTGCCACCAGCAGAGAAGACAGGGTGGAAAAACTGTTTTTT. The gene calls are TRBV15 and TRBJ1-4; TRBD1 matches at 7 bases. The length of the CDR3 is 14 residues. Germline V gene data show CDR1 as LNHNV and CDR2 as YYDKDF (reference sequence). V was clipped by 0 bases and J by 8 bases; unmatched bases: 3. Combining the CDR3 with reference TRBV15 and TRBJ1-4 gives the whole variable domain DAMVIQNPRYQVTQFGKPVTLSCSQTLNHNVMYWYQQKSSQAPKLLFHYYDKDFNNEADTPDNFQSRRPNTSFCFLDIRSPGLGDTAMYLCATSREDRVEKLFFGSGTQLSVL.

This clonotype has only a few counts. The J gene is TRBJ2-4, the V gene TRBV4-1; D tentatively fits TRBD1 or TRBD2 (5 bases each). The CDR3 is 15 residues long. CDR1 MGHRA and CDR2 YSYEKL come from the germline V gene. Trimming shortened V by 0 bases and J by 8 bases, and 14 bases separated the two germline ends. CDR3 in amino acids: CASSQDTGPADIQYF. CDR3 in DNA: TGCGCCAGCAGCCAAGATACGGGACCAGCGGACATTCAGTACTTC.

This clonotype appeared a few times. The gene calls are TRBV5-1 and TRBJ2-6; 7 nucleotides agree with TRBD2. Germline-derived CDR1 and CDR2 are SGHRS and YFSETQ. This CDR3 region has 20 residues. V was clipped by 3 bases and J by 2 bases; unmatched bases: 17. The CDR3 protein is CASSSRGKSGGFAGANVLTF. In DNA form, the CDR3 reads TGCGCCAGCAGCTCGCGAGGCAAGTCGGGGGGTTTCGCTGGGGCCAACGTCCTGACTTTC.

This clonotype came up many times. The V call is TRBV6-5, the J call TRBJ2-1, with 8 bases lining up with TRBD2. After removal of 2 bases from V and 8 bases from J, the junction contained 5 bases not matched to a gene. The CDR3 loop spans 14 amino acids. The V gene's germline CDR1 is MNHEY and CDR2 SVGAGI. The CDR3 coding sequence is TGTGCCAGCAGTTACCTCGGACTAGCTGATGAGCAGTTCTTC. Its translation is CASSYLGLADEQFF.

The CDR3 DNA follows: TGCGCCAGCAAGAGAGAAAATGAGCAGTTCTTC. This gives the protein CASKRENEQFF. V gene TRBV5-1 combines with J gene TRBJ2-1; no definite D call. Germline CDR1 SGHRS, CDR2 YFSETQ. V lost 6 bases to trimming and J lost 7 bases, with 8 bases between them. This CDR3 spans 11 amino acids.

The DNA of the CDR3 is TGCAGTGCTAGAGCCGCTAGCGACTCCCTAGATACGCAGTATTTT. Its protein is CSARAASDSLDTQYF. The V call is TRBV20-1, the J call TRBJ2-3, with D possibly matching TRBD2 (6 bases). The CDR3 is 15 amino acids. The V gene lost 1 base and the J gene lost 5 bases, with 16 bases spanning the gap. Germline V CDR1 and CDR2: DFQATT, SNEGSKA (reference sequence).

This clonotype was recorded a few times. This chain links TRBV4-2 with TRBJ2-7; D not resolved. V shed 2 bases and J shed 0 bases, with 5 bases lying between them. Germline loops: CDR1 LGHNA, CDR2 YNFKEQ. The CDR3 length is 13 residues. CDR3 DNA: TGTGCCAGCAGCCAATGGGCCTCCTACGAGCAGTACTTC. Amino acids: CASSQWASYEQYF.

J is TRBJ1-2 and V is TRBV29-1, with a weak D call TRBD1 (5 bases). The CDR3 runs to 12 residues. V was trimmed by 4 bases and J by 7 bases, leaving 13 bases between them. Per the germline V gene, CDR1 is SQVTM and CDR2 is ANQGSEA. CDR3 in DNA: TGCAGCGTTGTCGCAGGGCGGGGTGGCTACACCTTC. Its protein is CSVVAGRGGYTF.

The table lists this clonotype with a few counts. This chain uses TRBV3-1 with TRBJ2-4; D is ambiguous. The CDR3 covers 14 residues. With 1 base removed from V and 5 bases from J, the gap between germline ends came to 9 bases. Germline CDR1 LGHDT, CDR2 YNNKEL (reference sequence). CDR3 sequence: CASSQGVSQNIQYF. In DNA form, the CDR3 reads TGTGCCAGCAGCCAAGGCGTCTCCCAAAACATTCAGTACTTC.

This clonotype was observed many times. The chain uses TRBV20-1 and TRBJ1-1; tentatively, D is TRBD1 (6 bases). Germline V gene sequence: CDR1 DFQATT, CDR2 SNEGSKA (reference sequence). The CDR3 sequence is 14 residues long. Trimming pared 0 bases from V and 4 bases from J, leaving 12 bases between. The CDR3 coding sequence is TGCAGTGCTAGAGAACAGGGACGAGGCACTGAAGCTTTCTTT. Protein: CSAREQGRGTEAFF.

This clonotype was found many times. The rearrangement joins TRBV28 to TRBJ2-5; possibly TRBD1 for D (5 bases). The CDR3 has 12 amino acids. Trimming stripped 6 bases from V and 0 bases from J, with 5 bases between. Looked up from germline, CDR1 is MDHEN and CDR2 is SYDVKM. The CDR3 sequence: CASRGDQETQYF. CDR3 sequence (DNA): TGTGCCAGCAGAGGGGACCAAGAGACCCAGTACTTC.

This sequence joins TRBV7-9 and TRBJ2-3; TRBD1 matches 7 bases. Germline-derived CDR1 and CDR2 are SEHNR and FQNEAQ (reference sequence). CDR3 length: 13 residues. Losses at the gene ends were 4 bases for V and 13 bases for J; bases not matched to a gene: 11. The chain's CDR3 is CASSWGQPGQEYF. CDR3 nucleotide sequence: TGTGCCAGCAGCTGGGGACAGCCAGGGCAGGAGTATTTT.

The rearrangement joins TRBV10-3 to TRBJ2-5; D gene ambiguous. V lost 6 bases and J lost 1, with 9 bases in between. From germline, CDR1 is ENHRY and CDR2 SYGVKD. The CDR3 is made up of 13 amino acids. The CDR3 sequence: CAISRPPQETQYF. CDR3 in DNA: TGTGCCATCAGCCGACCCCCCCAAGAGACCCAGTACTTC.

This clonotype was seen more than once but under ten times. The chain carries TRBV29-1 and TRBJ1-1; the match to TRBD1 covers 7 bases. The CDR3 consists of 12 residues. Unmatched junction bases numbered 3, after V lost 7 bases and J lost 1 base. Germline CDR1 SQVTM, CDR2 ANQGSEA. The CDR3, as DNA: TGCAGCGCTGGGGACAGGAACACTGAAGCTTTCTTT. Translated, it gives CSAGDRNTEAFF.

This clonotype was detected ten times or more. The chain uses TRBV6-1 and TRBJ2-1, with a weak D call TRBD2 (7 bases). Trimming took 8 bases from V and 6 from J, leaving 17 bases between them. Germline V gives CDR1 MNHNS, CDR2 SASEGT. The CDR3 is 14 amino acids. The CDR3 DNA is TGTGCCAGCTGGCGGGGGCTAAACTTCAATGAGCAGTTCTTC. Its protein is CASWRGLNFNEQFF.

This clonotype appeared a few times. V usage is TRBV6-2 or TRBV6-3 and J usage is TRBJ2-2; D is perhaps TRBD2 (6 bases). V dropped 8 bases and J dropped 0 bases, with 16 bases sitting between them. Germline V gene lookup returns CDR1 MNHEY and CDR2 SVGEGT. The CDR3 totals 16 residues. CDR3 residues: CASVTRGSANTGELFF. The DNA of the CDR3 is TGTGCCAGCGTTACGCGGGGATCCGCGAACACCGGGGAGCTGTTTTTT.

This clonotype has at least ten counts. The V gene is TRBV27, the J gene TRBJ2-7, with a weak D call TRBD1 (5 bases). The CDR3 totals 15 residues. The V gene lost 6 bases and the J gene lost 4 bases, with 19 bases spanning the gap. Germline CDR1 and CDR2: MNHEY and SMNVEV (reference sequence). The DNA for the CDR3 is TGTGCCAGCAGGAGACAGCCTTCCCTATCTTACGAGCAGTACTTC. This gives the protein CASRRQPSLSYEQYF.

The rearrangement uses TRBV7-2 and TRBJ2-2; TRBD2 aligns across 7 bases. Germline V CDR1 and CDR2: SGHTA, FQGNSA. Losses at the gene ends were 4 bases for V and 5 bases for J; bases not matched to a gene: 7. The CDR3 is 15 residues long. The CDR3 nucleotides read TGTGCCAGCAGCTGGGGCGGGAGAACTACCGGGGAGCTGTTTTTT. This translates into CASSWGGRTTGELFF.

A few counts support this clonotype. The V call is TRBV19, the J call TRBJ2-5, with no clear D. The CDR3 length is 15 residues. CDR1 and CDR2 from the germline V gene are LNHDA and SQIVND (reference sequence). Trimming pared 1 base from V and 5 bases from J, leaving 14 bases between. CDR3 DNA: TGTGCCAGTAGTATAGGACCGGGCAGTAAGGAGACCCAGTACTTC. Amino acid sequence: CASSIGPGSKETQYF.

Of note for this clonotype: A read error may account for a junction end that differs from germline. The chain joins TRBV7-2 to TRBJ1-4; D not certain. CDR1 and CDR2 from the germline V gene are SGHTA and FQGNSA. CDR3 length equals 16 residues. The DNA of the CDR3 is TGCGCCAGCAGCCAAGATAGGGCCCCCGCGGCCAGAAAACTGTTTTTT. It specifies CASSQDRAPAARKLFF. Full variable domain (missing parts from reference TRBV7-2 and TRBJ1-4): GAGVSQSPSNKVTEKGKDVELRCDPISGHTALYWYRQSLGQGLEFLIYFQGNSAPDKSGLPSDRFSAERTGGSVSTLTIQRTQQEDSAVYLCASSQDRAPAARKLFFGSGTQLSVL.